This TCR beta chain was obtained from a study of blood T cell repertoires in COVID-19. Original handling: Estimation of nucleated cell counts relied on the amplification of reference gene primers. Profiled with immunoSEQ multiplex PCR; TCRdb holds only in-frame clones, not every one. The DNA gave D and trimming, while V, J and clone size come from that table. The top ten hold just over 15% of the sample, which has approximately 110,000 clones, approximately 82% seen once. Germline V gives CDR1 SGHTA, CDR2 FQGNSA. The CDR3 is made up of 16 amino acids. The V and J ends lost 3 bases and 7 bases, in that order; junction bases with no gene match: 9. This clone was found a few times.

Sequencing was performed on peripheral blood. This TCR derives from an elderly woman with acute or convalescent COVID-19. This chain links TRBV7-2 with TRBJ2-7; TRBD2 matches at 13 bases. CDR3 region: CASSFRLAGGFGEQYF. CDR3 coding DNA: TGTGCCAGCAGCTTCCGACTAGCGGGAGGCTTTGGAGAGCAGTACTTC.